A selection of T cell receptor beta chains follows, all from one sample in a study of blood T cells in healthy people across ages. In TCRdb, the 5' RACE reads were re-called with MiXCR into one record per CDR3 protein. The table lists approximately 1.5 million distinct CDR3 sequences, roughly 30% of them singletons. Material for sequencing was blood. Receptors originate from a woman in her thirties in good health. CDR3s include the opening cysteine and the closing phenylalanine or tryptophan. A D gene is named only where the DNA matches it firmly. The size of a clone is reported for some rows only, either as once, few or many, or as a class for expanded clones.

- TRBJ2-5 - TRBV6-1 CASSALEQETQYF TGTGCCAGCAGTGCCCTGGAACAAGAGACCCAGTACTTC
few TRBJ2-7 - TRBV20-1 CSAKSGLAHEQYF TGCAGTGCTAAAAGTGGTTTGGCCCACGAGCAGTACTTC
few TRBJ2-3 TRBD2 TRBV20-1 CSARFLGGRSSATQYF TGCAGTGCTAGATTTTTAGGCGGGAGAAGCTCCGCTACGCAGTATTTT
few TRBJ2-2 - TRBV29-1 CSVGHTNTGELFF TGCAGCGTGGGACATACGAACACCGGGGAGCTGTTTTTT
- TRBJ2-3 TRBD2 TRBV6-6 CANIPGTKASDTQYF TGTGCCAACATTCCCGGGACTAAGGCGTCTGATACGCAGTATTTT
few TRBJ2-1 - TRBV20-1 CSASPGRLSSYNEQFF TGCAGTGCTAGCCCTGGACGGCTAAGCTCCTACAATGAGCAGTTCTTC
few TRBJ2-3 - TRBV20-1 CSARDWVRSTDTQYF TGCAGTGCTAGAGATTGGGTCCGAAGCACAGATACGCAGTATTTT
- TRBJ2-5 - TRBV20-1 CSATRTTTGGEQYF TGCAGTGCCACCCGGACAACCACCGGAGGGGAGCAGTACTTC
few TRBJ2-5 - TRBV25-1 CASSEYRGWETQYF TGTGCCAGCAGTGAATATCGGGGGTGGGAGACCCAGTACTTC
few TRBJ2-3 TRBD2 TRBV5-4 CASSRGGALTDTQYF TGTGCCAGCAGCCGGGGGGGGGCCCTTACAGATACGCAGTATTTT
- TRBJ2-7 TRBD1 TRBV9 CASSVAGQGPVGQYF TGTGCCAGCAGCGTAGCCGGACAGGGACCCGTCGGGCAGTACTTC
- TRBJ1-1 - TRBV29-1 CSVEALDPEAFF TGCAGCGTTGAAGCGTTGGACCCTGAAGCTTTCTTT
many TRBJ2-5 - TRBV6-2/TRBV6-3 CASSSAGHSVQETQYF TGTGCCAGCAGTTCGGCGGGACACTCTGTCCAAGAGACCCAGTACTTC
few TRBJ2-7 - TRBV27 CASGIRGNYEQYF TGTGCCAGTGGAATAAGAGGGAACTACGAGCAGTACTTC
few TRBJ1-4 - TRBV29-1 CSVDTGTTRGKLFF TGCAGCGTGGATACCGGGACAACCCGAGGGAAACTGTTTTTT
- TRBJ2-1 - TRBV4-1 CASSRPVGSQETQFF TGCGCCAGCAGCCGACCTGTGGGCTCACAAGAGACCCAGTTCTTC
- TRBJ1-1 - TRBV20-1 CSARVRLLNTEAFF TGCAGTGCTAGAGTCCGGTTATTGAACACTGAAGCTTTCTTT
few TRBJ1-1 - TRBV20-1 CSARNPVDGRMTSNTEAFF TGCAGTGCTAGAAATCCTGTGGACGGGAGAATGACATCGAACACTGAAGCTTTCTTT
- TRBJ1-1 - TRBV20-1 CSARDMARTNTEAFF TGCAGTGCTAGAGATATGGCCAGGACCAACACTGAAGCTTTCTTT
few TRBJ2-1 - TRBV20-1 CSARKGPGDEQFF TGCAGTGCTAGAAAGGGCCCCGGCGATGAGCAGTTCTTC
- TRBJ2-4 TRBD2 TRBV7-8 CASSLGLAGDVAKNIQYF TGTGCCAGCAGCTTAGGGCTAGCGGGGGACGTAGCCAAAAACATTCAGTACTTC
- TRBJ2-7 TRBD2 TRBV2 CASKFGIGGVQYF TGTGCCAGCAAGTTTGGTATCGGGGGGGTGCAGTACTTC
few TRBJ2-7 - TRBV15 CATSDRGGLPYEQYF TGTGCCACCAGTGACCGGGGCGGGCTTCCCTACGAGCAGTACTTC
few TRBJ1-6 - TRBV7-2 CASSLKADMNSPLHF TGTGCCAGCAGCTTAAAGGCAGATATGAATTCACCCCTCCACTTT
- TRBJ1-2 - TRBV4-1 CASSQLTGSAYGYTF TGCGCCAGCAGCCAACTGACGGGCTCCGCTTATGGCTACACCTTC
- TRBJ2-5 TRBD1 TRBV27 CASARGTAQETQYF TGTGCCAGTGCCCGAGGGACAGCCCAAGAGACCCAGTACTTC
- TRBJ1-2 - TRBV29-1 CSVRTELYGYTF TGCAGCGTACGGACAGAGCTCTATGGCTACACCTTC
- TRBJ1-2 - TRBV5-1 CASSLADLNGYTF TGCGCCAGCAGCTTGGCGGATCTAAATGGCTACACCTTC
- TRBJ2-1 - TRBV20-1 CSARGLETYNEQFF TGCAGTGCTAGAGGGCTGGAAACCTACAATGAGCAGTTCTTC
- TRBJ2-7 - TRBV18 CASSPSASYEQYF TGTGCCAGCTCACCTTCGGCCTCCTACGAGCAGTACTTC
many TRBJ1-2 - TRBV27 CASSVDGNYGYTF TGTGCCAGCAGTGTCGACGGGAACTATGGCTACACCTTC
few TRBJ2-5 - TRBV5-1 CASSPVGRGQETQYF TGCGCCAGCAGTCCCGTGGGCAGAGGTCAAGAGACCCAGTACTTC
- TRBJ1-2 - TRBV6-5 CASSYTPLGTNYGYTF TGTGCCAGCAGTTATACCCCACTCGGGACTAACTATGGCTACACCTTC
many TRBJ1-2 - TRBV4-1 CASSQLGGANNYGYTF TGCGCCAGCAGCCAACTCGGCGGGGCCAACAACTATGGCTACACCTTC
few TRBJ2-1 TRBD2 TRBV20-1 CSTSTSGGMYNEQFF TGCAGTACATCGACTAGCGGGGGGATGTACAATGAGCAGTTCTTC
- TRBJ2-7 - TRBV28 CASSSPEAGPPYEQYF TGTGCCAGCAGTTCCCCCGAGGCAGGGCCCCCTTACGAGCAGTACTTC
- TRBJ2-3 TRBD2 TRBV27 CASSLLGLAGIGDTQYF TGTGCCAGCAGTTTATTGGGACTAGCGGGAATCGGAGATACGCAGTATTTT
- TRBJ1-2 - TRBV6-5 CASGRAVNYGYTF TGTGCCAGCGGCCGAGCTGTTAACTATGGCTACACCTTC
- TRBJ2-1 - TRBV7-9 CDSSGRQGNDEQFF TGTGACAGCAGCGGGCGACAGGGAAACGATGAGCAGTTCTTC
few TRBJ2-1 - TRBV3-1 CASSPTTPYNEQFF TGTGCCAGCAGCCCAACTACCCCCTACAATGAGCAGTTCTTC